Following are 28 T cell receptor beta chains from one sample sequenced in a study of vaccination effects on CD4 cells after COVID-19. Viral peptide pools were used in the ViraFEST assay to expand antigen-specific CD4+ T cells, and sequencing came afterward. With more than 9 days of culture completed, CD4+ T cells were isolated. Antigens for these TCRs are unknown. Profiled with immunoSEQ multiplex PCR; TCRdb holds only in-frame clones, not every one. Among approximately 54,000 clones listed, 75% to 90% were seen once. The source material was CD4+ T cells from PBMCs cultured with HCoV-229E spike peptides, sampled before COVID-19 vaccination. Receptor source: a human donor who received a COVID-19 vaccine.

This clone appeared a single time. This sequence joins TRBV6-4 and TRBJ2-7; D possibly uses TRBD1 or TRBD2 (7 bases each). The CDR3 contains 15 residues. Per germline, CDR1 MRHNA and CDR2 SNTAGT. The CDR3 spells CAAGPGGGSSYEQYV. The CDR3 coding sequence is TGTGCAGCGGGCCCAGGGGGGGGGAGCTCCTACGAGCAGTACGTC.

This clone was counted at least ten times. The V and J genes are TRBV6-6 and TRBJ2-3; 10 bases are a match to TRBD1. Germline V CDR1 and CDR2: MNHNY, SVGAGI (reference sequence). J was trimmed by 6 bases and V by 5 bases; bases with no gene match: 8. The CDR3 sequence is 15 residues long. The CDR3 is CASSNTRTGGDTQYF. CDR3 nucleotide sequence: TGTGCCAGCAGTAACACCCGGACAGGGGGGGATACGCAGTATTTT.

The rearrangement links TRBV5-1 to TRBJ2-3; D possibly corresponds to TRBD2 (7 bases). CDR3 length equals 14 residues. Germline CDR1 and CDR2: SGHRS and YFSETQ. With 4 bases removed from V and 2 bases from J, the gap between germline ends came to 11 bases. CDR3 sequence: CASSPGGPTDTQYF. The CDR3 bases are TGCGCCAGCAGCCCGGGGGGCCCCACAGATACGCAGTATTTT.

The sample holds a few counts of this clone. CDR3 in amino acids: CAISESGNTIYF. The CDR3 DNA is TGTGCCATCAGTGAGTCTGGAAACACCATATATTTT. The chain recombines TRBV10-3 with TRBJ1-3; no definite D call. The CDR3 covers 12 residues. The ends were cut back, 0 bases at V and 3 bases at J, with 0 bases in the middle. Germline CDR1 and CDR2: ENHRY and SYGVKD.

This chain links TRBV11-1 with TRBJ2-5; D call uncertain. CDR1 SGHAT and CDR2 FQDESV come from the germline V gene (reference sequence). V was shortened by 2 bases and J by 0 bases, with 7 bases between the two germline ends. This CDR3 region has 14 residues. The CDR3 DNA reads TGTGCCAGCAGCTTATCTGTTCACCAAGAGACCCAGTACTTC. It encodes CASSLSVHQETQYF.

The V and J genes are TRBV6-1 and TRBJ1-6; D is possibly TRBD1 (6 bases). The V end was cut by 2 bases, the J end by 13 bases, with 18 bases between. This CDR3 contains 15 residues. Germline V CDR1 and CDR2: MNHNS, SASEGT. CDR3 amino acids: CASSELGRGLGPLHF. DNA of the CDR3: TGTGCCAGCAGTGAATTAGGGCGGGGGCTAGGGCCCCTCCACTTT.

This chain's CDR3 is CASSYSEAVEQYV. The CDR3 nucleotides read TGTGCCAGCAGTTACTCGGAAGCTGTCGAGCAGTACGTC. V and J are TRBV6-6 and TRBJ2-7; no clear D gene. The germline gives CDR1 MNHNY, CDR2 SVGAGI (reference sequence). The length of the CDR3 is 13 residues. The V end was cut by 0 bases, the J end by 6 bases, with 9 bases between.

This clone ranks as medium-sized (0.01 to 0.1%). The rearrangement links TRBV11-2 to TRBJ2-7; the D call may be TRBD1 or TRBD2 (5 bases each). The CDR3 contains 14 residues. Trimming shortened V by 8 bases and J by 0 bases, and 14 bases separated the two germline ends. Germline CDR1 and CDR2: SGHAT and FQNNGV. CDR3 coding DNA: TGTGCCAGCGGGAAGGGACCAAACTCCTACGAGCAGTACGTC. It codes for CASGKGPNSYEQYV.

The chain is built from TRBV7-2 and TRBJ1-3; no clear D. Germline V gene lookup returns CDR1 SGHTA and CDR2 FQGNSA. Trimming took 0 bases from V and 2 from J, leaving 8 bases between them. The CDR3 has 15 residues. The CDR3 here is CASSLALTAGNTIYF. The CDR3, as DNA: TGTGCCAGCAGCTTAGCGCTCACGGCTGGAAACACCATATATTTT.

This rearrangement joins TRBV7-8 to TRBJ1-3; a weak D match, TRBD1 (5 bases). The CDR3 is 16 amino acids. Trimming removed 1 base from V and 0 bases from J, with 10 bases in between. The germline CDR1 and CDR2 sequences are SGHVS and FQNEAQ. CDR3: CASSLVGASSGNTIYF. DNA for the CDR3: TGTGCCAGCAGCTTAGTTGGGGCGAGCTCTGGAAACACCATATATTTT.

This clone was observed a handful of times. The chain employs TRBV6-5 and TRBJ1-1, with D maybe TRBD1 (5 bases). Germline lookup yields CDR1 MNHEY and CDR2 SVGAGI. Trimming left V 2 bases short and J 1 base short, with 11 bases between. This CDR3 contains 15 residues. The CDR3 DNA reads TGTGCCAGCAGTTACGAGGGGATACCGAACACTGAAGCTTTCTTT. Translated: CASSYEGIPNTEAFF.

This CDR3 reads CASSPGPNYGYTF. The CDR3 nucleotides read TGTGCCAGCAGCCCGGGACCTAACTATGGCTACACCTTC. The chain links TRBV6-4 to TRBJ1-2; tentative D call: TRBD1 (5 bases). Trimming removed 6 bases at V and 0 bases at J, with 8 bases between. This CDR3 has 13 residues. The germline V gene has CDR1 MRHNA and CDR2 SNTAGT.

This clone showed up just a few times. CDR3 sequence (DNA): TGCGCCAGCAGCCGGCTGCCGGGGACAGTTACAGATACGCAGTATTTT. Residues: CASSRLPGTVTDTQYF. J is TRBJ2-3 and V is TRBV4-1; 7 bases match TRBD1. CDR1 is MGHRA and CDR2 is YSYEKL in the germline V gene. The trim removed 4 bases at V and 3 bases at J, leaving 10 bases unmatched. The CDR3 contains 16 residues.

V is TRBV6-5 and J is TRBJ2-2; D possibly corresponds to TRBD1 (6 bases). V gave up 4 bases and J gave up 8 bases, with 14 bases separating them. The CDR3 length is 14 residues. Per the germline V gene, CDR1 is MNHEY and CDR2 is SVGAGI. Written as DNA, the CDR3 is TGTGCCAGCAGTTTTACAGGGTTGTCAGGGGAGCTGTTTTTT. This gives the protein CASSFTGLSGELFF.

The chain's CDR3 is CASSHRGQGGEKLFF. The CDR3 nucleotides are TGCGCCAGCAGCCATCGAGGACAGGGCGGCGAAAAACTGTTTTTT. The chain couples TRBV4-3 to TRBJ1-4; TRBD1 matches 8 bases. Germline V gene lookup returns CDR1 LGHNA and CDR2 YSLEER. This CDR3 contains 15 residues. V shed 3 bases, J shed 8 bases, and the junction held 8 bases outside the gene matches.

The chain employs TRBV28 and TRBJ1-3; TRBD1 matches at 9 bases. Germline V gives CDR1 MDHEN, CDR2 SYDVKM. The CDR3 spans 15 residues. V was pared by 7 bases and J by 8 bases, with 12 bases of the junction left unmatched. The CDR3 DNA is TGTGCCAGCACCACGTGGGGGACAGGGTTACACACCATATATTTT. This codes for CASTTWGTGLHTIYF.

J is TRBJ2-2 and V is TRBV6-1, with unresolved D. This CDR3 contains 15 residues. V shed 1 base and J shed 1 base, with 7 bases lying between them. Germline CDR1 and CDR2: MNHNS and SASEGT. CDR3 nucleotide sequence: TGTGCCAGCAGTGAAGGCCAGGTGAACACCGGGGAGCTGTTTTTT. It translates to CASSEGQVNTGELFF.

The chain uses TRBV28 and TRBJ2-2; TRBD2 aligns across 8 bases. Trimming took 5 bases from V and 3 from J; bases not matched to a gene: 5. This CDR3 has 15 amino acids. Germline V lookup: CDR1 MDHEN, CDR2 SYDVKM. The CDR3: CASSGSGGYTGELFF. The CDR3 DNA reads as TGTGCCAGCAGTGGGAGCGGGGGATACACCGGGGAGCTGTTTTTT.

The CDR3 here is CASRTGGADTIYF. The CDR3, as DNA: TGTGCCAGCAGGACAGGGGGCGCGGACACCATATATTTT. The chain uses TRBV6-5 and TRBJ1-3, with 10 positions matching TRBD1. With V trimmed by 6 bases and J by 8 bases, 4 bases remained unmatched. CDR3 size: 13 residues. CDR1 is MNHEY, CDR2 SVGAGI, per germline.

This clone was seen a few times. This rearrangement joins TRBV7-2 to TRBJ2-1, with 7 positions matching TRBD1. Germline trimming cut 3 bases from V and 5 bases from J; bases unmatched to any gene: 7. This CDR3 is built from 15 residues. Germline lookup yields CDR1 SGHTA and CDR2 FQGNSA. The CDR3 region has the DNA TGTGCCAGCAGCTTCCGACAGGGTAACGACAATGAGCAGTTCTTC. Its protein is CASSFRQGNDNEQFF.

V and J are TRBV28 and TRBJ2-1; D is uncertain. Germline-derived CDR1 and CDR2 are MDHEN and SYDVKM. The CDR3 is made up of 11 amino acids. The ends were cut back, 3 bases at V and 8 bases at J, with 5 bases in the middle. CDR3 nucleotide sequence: TGTGCCAGCAGTTTCGGCGATGAGCAGTTCTTC. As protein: CASSFGDEQFF.

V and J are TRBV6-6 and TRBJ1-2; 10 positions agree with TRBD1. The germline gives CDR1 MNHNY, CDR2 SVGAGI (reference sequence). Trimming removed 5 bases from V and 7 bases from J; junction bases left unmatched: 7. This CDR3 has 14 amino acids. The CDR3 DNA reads TGTGCCAGCAGTAAAGGACAGGGGGACTCTGGCTACACCTTC. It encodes CASSKGQGDSGYTF.

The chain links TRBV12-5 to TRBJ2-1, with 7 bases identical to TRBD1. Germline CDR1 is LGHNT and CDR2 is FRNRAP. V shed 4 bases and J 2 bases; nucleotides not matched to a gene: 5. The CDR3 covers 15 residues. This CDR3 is CASGSRGQAYNEQFF. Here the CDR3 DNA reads TGTGCTAGTGGTTCCCGTGGACAGGCCTACAATGAGCAGTTCTTC.

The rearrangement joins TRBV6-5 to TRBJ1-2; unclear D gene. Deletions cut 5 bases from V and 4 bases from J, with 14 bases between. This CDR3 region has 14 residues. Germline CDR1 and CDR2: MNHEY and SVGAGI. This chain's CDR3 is CASSQQLDFYGYTF. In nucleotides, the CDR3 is TGTGCCAGCAGTCAACAGCTGGATTTCTATGGCTACACCTTC.

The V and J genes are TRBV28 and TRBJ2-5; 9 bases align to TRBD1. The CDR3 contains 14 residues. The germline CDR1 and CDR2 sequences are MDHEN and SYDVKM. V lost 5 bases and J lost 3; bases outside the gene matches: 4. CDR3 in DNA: TGTGCCAGCAGTCCGACAGGGGGAAAAGAGACCCAGTACTTC. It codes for CASSPTGGKETQYF. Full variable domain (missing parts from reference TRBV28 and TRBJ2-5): DVKVTQSSRYLVKRTGEKVFLECVQDMDHENMFWYRQDPGLGLRLIYFSYDVKMKEKGDIPEGYSVSREKKERFSLILESASTNQTSMYLCASSPTGGKETQYFGPGTRLLVL.

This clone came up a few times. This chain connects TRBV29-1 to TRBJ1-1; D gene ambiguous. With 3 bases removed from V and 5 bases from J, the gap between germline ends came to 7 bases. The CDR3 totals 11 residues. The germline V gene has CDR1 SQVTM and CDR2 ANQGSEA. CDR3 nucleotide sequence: TGCAGCGTTGAGGCGGAGACTGAAGCTTTCTTT. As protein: CSVEAETEAFF.

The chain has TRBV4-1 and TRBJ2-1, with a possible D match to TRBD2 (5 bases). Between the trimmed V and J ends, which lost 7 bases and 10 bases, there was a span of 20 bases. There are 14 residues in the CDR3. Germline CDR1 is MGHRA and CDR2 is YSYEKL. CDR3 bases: TGCGCCAGCACCGCGTCTGATGGACTCGGAGAGCAGTTCTTC. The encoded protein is CASTASDGLGEQFF.

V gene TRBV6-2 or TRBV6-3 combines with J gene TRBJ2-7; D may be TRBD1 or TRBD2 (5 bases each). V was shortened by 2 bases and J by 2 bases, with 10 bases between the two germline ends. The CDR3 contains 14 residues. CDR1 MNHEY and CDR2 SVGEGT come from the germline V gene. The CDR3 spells CASSYGGPPYEQYV. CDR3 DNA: TGTGCCAGCAGTTACGGGGGTCCTCCCTACGAGCAGTACGTC.